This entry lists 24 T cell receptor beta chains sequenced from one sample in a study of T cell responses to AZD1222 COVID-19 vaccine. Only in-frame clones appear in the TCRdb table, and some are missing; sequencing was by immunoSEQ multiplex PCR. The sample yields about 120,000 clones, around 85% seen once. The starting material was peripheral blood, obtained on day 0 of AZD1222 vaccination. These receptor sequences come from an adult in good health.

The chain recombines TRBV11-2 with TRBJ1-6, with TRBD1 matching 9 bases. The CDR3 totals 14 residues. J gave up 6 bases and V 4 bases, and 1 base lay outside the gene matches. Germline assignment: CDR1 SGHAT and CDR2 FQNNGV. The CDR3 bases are TGTGCCAGCAGCTCGGACAGGGGTAATTCACCCCTCCACTTT. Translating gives CASSSDRGNSPLHF. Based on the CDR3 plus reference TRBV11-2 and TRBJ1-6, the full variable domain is EAGVAQSPRYKIIEKRQSVAFWCNPISGHATLYWYQQILGQGPKLLIQFQNNGVVDDSQLPKDRFSAERLKGVDSTLKIQPAKLEDSAVYLCASSSDRGNSPLHFGNGTRLTVT.

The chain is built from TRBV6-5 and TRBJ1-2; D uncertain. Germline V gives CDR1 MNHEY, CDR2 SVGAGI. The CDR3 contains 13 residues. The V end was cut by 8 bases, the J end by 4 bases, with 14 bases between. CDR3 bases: TGTGCCAGCCAGTTCACAGAGGCCTATGGCTACACCTTC. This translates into CASQFTEAYGYTF.

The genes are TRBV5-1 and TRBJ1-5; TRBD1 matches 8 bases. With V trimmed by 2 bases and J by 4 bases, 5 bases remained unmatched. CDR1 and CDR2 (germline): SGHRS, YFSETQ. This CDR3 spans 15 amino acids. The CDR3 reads CASSLGTGANQPQHF. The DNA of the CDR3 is TGCGCCAGCAGCTTAGGGACAGGCGCAAATCAGCCCCAGCATTTT.

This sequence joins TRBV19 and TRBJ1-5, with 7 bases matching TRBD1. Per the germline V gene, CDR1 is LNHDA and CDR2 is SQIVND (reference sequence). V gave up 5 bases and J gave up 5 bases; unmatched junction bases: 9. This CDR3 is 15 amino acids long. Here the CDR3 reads CASSATGVPYQPQHF. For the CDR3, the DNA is TGTGCCAGTAGTGCTACAGGGGTTCCGTATCAGCCCCAGCATTTT.

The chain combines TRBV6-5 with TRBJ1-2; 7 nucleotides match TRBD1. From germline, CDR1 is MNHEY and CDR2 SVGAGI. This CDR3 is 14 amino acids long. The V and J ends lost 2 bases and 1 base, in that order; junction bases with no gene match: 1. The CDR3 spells CASSYRQGNYGYTF. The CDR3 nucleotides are TGTGCCAGCAGTTACCGACAGGGTAACTATGGCTACACCTTC.

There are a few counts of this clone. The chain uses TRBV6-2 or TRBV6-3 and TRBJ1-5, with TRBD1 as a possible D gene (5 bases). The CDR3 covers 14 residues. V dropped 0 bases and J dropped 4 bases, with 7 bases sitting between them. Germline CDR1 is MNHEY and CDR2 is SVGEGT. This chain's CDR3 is CASSYSGPNQPQHF. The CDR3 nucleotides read TGTGCCAGCAGTTACTCGGGGCCTAATCAGCCCCAGCATTTT.

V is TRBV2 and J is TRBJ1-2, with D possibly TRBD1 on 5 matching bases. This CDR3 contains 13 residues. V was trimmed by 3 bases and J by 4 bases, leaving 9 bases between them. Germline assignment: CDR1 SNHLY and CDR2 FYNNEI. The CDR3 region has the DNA TGTGCCAGCAGTGATCCGGGACCCTATGGCTACACCTTC. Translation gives CASSDPGPYGYTF.

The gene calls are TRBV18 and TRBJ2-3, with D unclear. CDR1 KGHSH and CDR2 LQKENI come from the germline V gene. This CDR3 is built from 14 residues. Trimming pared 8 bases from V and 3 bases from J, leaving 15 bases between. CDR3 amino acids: CASAPSPTTDTQYF. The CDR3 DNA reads TGTGCCAGCGCGCCCTCACCCACTACAGATACGCAGTATTTT.

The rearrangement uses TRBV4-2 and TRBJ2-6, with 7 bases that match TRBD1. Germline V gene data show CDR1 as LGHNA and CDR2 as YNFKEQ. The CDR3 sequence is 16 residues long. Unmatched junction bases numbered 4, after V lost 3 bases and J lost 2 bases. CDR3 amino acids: CASSHPDRAGANVLTF. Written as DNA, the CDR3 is TGTGCCAGCAGCCACCCTGACAGGGCTGGGGCCAACGTCCTGACTTTC.

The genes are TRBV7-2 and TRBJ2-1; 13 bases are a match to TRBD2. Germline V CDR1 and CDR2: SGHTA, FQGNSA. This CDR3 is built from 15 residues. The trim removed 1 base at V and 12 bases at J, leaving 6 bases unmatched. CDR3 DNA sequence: TGTGCCAGCAGCTTAGGACTAGCGGGGGGCGTGGTGCAGTTCTTC. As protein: CASSLGLAGGVVQFF.

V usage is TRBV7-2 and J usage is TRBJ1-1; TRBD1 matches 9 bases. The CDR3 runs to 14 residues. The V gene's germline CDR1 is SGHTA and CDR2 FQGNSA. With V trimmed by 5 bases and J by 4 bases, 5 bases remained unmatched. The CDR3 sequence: CASSHRQGGTEAFF. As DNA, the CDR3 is TGTGCCAGCAGCCATCGACAGGGGGGCACTGAAGCTTTCTTT.

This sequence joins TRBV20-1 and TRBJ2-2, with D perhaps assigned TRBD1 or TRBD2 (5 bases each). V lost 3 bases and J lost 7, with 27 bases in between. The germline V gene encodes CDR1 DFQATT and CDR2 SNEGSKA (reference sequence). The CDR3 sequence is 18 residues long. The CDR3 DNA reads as TGCAGTGCTAGTCGGGACGGGTCGTCTCGACATGGTGGCGGGGAGCTGTTTTTT. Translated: CSASRDGSSRHGGGELFF.

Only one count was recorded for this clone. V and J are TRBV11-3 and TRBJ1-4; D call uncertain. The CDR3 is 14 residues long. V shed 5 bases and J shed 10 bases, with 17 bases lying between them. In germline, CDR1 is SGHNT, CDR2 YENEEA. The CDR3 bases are TGTGCCAGCAGCGCCGACCCCTCTGATGGAAAACTGTTTTTT. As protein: CASSADPSDGKLFF.

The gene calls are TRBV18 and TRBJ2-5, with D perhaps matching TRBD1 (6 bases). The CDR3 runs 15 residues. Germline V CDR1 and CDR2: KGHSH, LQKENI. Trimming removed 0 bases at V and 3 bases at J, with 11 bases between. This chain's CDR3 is CASSPPDRTKETQYF. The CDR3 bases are TGTGCCAGCTCACCACCGGACAGAACTAAAGAGACCCAGTACTTC.

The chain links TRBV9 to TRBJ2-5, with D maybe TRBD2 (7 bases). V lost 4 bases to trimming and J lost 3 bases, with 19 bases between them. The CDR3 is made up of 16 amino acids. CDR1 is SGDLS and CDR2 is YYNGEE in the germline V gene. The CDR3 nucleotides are TGTGCCAGCAGCCCCCATAGGGGGGGGGTTAAAGAGACCCAGTACTTC. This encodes CASSPHRGGVKETQYF.

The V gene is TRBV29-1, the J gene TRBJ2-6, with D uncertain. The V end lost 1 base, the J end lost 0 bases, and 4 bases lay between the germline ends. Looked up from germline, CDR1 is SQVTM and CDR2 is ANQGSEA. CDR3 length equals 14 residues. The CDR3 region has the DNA TGCAGCGTTGAAGGGGTCTCTGGGGCCAACGTCCTGACTTTC. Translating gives CSVEGVSGANVLTF.

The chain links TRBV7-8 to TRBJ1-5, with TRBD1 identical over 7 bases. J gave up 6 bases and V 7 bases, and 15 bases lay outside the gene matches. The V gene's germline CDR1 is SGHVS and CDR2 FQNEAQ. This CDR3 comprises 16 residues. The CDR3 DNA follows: TGTGCCAGCACCCAGGGGGGGCAGGGGCGCAGTCAGCCCCAGCATTTT. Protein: CASTQGGQGRSQPQHF.

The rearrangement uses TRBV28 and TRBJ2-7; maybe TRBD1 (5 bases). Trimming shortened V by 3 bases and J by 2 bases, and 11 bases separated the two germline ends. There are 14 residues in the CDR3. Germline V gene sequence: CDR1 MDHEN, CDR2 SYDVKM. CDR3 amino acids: CASSFHTGTYEQYF. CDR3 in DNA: TGTGCCAGCAGTTTCCATACAGGAACCTACGAGCAGTACTTC.

The CDR3, as DNA: TGTGCCAGCAGCATACAGGAGTGGAGTACGTTTTTT. Protein sequence: CASSIQEWSTFF. The chain couples TRBV5-8 to TRBJ1-4; D might be TRBD1 (5 bases). Trimming pared 4 bases from V and 16 bases from J, leaving 17 bases between. This CDR3 has 12 amino acids. Germline V CDR1 and CDR2: SGHTS, YDEGEE.

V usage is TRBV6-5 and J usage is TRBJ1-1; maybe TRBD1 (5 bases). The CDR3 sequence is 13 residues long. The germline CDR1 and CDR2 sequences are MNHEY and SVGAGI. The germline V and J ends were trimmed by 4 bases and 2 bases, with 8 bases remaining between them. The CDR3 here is CASSFGGNTEAFF. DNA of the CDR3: TGTGCCAGCAGTTTCGGGGGTAACACTGAAGCTTTCTTT.

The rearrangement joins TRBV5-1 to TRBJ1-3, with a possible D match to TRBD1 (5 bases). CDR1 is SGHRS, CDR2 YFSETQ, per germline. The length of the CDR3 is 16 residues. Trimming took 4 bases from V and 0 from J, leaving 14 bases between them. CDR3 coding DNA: TGCGCCAGCAGCACCGGGACCACTCTCTCTGGAAACACCATATATTTT. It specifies CASSTGTTLSGNTIYF.

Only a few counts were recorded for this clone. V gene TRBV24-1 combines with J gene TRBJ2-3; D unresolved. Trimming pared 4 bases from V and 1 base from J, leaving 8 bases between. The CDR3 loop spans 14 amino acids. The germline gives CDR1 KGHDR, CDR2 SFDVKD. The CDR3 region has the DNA TGTGCCACCAGTGACCCAGTTGGCACAGATACGCAGTATTTT. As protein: CATSDPVGTDTQYF.

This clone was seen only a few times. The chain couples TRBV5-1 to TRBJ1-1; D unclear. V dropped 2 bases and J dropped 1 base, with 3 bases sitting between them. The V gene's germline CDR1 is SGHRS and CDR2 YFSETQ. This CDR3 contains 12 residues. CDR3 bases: TGCGCCAGCAGCTTAGCGAACACTGAAGCTTTCTTT. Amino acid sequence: CASSLANTEAFF.

The CDR3 spells CASRTVNEQFF. Written as DNA, the CDR3 is TGTGCCAGCAGAACTGTGAATGAGCAGTTCTTC. The chain carries TRBV6-5 and TRBJ2-1; D is unresolved. Trimming stripped 6 bases from V and 7 bases from J, with 7 bases between. The CDR3 is made up of 11 amino acids. Germline CDR1 MNHEY, CDR2 SVGAGI.